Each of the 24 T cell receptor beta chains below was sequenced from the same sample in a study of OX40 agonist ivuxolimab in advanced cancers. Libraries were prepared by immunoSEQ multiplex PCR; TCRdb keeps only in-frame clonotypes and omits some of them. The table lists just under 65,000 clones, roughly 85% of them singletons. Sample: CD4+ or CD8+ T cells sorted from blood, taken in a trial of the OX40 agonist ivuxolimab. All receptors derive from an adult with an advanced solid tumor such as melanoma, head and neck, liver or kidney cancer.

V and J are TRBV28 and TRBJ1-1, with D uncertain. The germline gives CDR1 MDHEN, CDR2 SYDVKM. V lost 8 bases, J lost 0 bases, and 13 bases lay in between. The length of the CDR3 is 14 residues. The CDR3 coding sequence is TGTGCCAGCTCCACCCAGGTCCTGAACACTGAAGCTTTCTTT. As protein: CASSTQVLNTEAFF.

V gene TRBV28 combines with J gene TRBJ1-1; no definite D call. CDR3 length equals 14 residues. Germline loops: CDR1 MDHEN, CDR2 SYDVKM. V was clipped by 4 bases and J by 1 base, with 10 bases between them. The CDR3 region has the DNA TGTGCCAGCAGTTCCCCCGGGCAGAACACTGAAGCTTTCTTT. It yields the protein CASSSPGQNTEAFF.

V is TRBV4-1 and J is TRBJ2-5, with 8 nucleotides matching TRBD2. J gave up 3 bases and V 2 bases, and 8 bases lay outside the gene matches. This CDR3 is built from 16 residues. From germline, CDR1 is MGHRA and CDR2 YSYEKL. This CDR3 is CASSQSRGAGEETQYF. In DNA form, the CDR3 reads TGCGCCAGCAGCCAATCCCGGGGAGCGGGAGAAGAGACCCAGTACTTC.

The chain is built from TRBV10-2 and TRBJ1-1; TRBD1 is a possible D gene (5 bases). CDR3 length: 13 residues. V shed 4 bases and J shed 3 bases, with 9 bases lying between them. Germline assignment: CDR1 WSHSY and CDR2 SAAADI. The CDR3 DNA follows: TGCGCCAGCAGTGTGTCGGGGGACACTGAAGCTTTCTTT. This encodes CASSVSGDTEAFF.

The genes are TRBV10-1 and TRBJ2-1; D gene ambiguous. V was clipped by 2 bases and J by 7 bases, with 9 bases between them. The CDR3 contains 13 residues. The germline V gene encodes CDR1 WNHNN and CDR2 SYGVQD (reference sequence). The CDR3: CASSEQRFNEQFF. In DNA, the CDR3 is TGCGCCAGCAGTGAGCAAAGGTTTAATGAGCAGTTCTTC.

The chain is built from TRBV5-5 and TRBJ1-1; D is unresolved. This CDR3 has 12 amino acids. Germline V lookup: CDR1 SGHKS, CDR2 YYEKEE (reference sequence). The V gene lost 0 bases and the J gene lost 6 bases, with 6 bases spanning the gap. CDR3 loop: CASSLGVPEAFF. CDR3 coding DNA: TGTGCCAGCAGCTTGGGGGTACCTGAAGCTTTCTTT.

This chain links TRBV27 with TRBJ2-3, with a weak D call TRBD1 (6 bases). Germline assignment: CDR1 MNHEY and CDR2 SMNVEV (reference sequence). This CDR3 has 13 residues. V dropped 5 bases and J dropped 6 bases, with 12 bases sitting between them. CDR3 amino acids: CASSRDIRDTQYF. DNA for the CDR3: TGTGCCAGCAGTAGGGACATCAGGGATACGCAGTATTTT.

CDR3 sequence (DNA): TGTGCCAGCACTAGCGGGAGTAACACCGGGGAGCTGTTTTTT. This gives the protein CASTSGSNTGELFF. The chain employs TRBV7-2 and TRBJ2-2, with TRBD2 matching over 10 bases. Germline V gene sequence: CDR1 SGHTA, CDR2 FQGNSA. With 7 bases clipped from V and 2 bases from J, the junction kept 1 base outside the gene matches. CDR3 length: 14 amino acids.

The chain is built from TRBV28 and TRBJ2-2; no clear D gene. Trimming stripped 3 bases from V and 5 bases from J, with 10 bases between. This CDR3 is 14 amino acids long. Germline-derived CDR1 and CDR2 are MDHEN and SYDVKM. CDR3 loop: CASSLRRTTGELFF. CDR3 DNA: TGTGCCAGCAGTTTGAGACGGACGACCGGGGAGCTGTTTTTT.

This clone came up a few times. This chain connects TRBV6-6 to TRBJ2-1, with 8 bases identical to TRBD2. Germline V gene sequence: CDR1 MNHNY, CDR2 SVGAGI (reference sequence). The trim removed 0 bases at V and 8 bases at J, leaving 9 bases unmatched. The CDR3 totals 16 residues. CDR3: CASSYSTSDGGYEQFF. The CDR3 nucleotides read TGTGCCAGCAGTTACTCGACTAGCGACGGGGGGTATGAGCAGTTCTTC.

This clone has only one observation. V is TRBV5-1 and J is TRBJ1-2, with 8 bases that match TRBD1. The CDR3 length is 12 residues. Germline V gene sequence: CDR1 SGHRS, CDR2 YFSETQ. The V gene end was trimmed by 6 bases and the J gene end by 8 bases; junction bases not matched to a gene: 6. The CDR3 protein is CASNDNRGGYTF. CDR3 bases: TGCGCCAGCAACGATAACAGGGGGGGCTACACCTTC.

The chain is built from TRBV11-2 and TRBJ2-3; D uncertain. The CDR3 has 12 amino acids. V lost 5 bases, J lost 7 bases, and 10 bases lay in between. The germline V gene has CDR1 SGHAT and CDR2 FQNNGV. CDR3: CASSPRTNTQYF. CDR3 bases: TGTGCCAGCAGCCCTCGCACCAATACGCAGTATTTT.

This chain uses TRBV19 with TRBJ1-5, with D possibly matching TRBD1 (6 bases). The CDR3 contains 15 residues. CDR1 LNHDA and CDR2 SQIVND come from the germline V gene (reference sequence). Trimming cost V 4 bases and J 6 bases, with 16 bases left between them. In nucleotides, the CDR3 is TGTGCCAGTAGTACAGGACAGCCGGGGACTCAGCCCCAGCATTTT. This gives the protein CASSTGQPGTQPQHF.

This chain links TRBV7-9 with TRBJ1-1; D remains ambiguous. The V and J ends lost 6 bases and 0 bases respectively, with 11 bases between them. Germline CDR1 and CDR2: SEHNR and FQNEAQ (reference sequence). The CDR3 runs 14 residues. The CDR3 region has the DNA TGTGCCAGCAGTCTTCAACAGTTGAACACTGAAGCTTTCTTT. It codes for CASSLQQLNTEAFF.

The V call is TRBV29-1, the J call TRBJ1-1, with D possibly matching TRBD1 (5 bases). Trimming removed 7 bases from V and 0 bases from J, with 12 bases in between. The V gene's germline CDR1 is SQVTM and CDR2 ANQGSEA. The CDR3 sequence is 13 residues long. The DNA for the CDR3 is TGCAGCGCCGGGGGGACCTTGAACACTGAAGCTTTCTTT. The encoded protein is CSAGGTLNTEAFF.

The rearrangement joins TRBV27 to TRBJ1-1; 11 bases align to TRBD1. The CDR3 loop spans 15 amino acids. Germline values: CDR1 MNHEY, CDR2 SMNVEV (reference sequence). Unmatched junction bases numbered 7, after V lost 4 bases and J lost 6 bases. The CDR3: CASSSWTGGNAEAFF. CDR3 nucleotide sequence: TGTGCCAGCAGTTCTTGGACAGGGGGCAACGCTGAAGCTTTCTTT.

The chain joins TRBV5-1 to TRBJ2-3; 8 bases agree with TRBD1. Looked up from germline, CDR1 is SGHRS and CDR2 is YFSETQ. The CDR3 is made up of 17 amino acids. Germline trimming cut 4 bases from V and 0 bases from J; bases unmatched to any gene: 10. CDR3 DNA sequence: TGCGCCAGCAGCGTGACAGGGGCAACCCAGAGCACAGATACGCAGTATTTT. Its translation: CASSVTGATQSTDTQYF.

The CDR3 is CASSVHIASGLPYEQYF. The CDR3 region has the DNA TGTGCCAGCAGTGTCCACATAGCTAGCGGTCTTCCCTACGAGCAGTACTTC. V usage is TRBV6-1 and J usage is TRBJ2-7; 7 positions match TRBD2. Unmatched junction bases numbered 14, after V lost 4 bases and J lost 2 bases. CDR1 and CDR2 from the germline V gene are MNHNS and SASEGT. The CDR3 sequence is 17 residues long.

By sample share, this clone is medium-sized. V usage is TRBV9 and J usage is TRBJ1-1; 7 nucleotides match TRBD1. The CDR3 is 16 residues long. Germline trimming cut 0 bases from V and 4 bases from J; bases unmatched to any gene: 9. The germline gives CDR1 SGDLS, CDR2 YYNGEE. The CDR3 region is CASSVAPKTGATEAFF. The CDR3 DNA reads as TGTGCCAGCAGCGTAGCCCCAAAAACAGGGGCCACTGAAGCTTTCTTT.

CDR3 residues: CASSLAGGGTDTQYF. The DNA of the CDR3 is TGCGCCAGCAGCTTGGCCGGGGGCGGCACAGATACGCAGTATTTT. V is TRBV5-1 and J is TRBJ2-3; D may be TRBD1 or TRBD2 (6 bases each). CDR3 length: 15 residues. Germline V gene sequence: CDR1 SGHRS, CDR2 YFSETQ. V lost 0 bases and J lost 1, with 9 bases in between.

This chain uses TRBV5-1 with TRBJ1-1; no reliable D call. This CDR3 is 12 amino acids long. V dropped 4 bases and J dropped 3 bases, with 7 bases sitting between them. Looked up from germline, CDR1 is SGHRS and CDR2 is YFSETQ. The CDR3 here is CASSHPDTEAFF. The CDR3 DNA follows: TGCGCCAGCAGCCACCCTGACACTGAAGCTTTCTTT.

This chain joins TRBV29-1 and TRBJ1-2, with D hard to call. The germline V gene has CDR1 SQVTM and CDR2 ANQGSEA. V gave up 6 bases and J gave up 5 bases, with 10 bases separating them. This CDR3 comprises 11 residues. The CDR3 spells CSVALNYGYTF. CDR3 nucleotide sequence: TGCAGCGTCGCTTTAAATTATGGCTACACCTTC. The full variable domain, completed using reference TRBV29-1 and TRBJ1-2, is SAVISQKPSRDICQRGTSLTIQCQVDSQVTMMFWYRQQPGQSLTLIATANQGSEATYESGFVIDKFPISRPNLTFSTLTVSNMSPEDSSIYLCSVALNYGYTFGSGTRLTVV.

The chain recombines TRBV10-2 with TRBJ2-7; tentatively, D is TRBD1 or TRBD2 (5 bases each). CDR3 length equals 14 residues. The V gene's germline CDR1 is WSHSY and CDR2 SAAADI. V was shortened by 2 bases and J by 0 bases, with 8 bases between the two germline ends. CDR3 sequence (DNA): TGCGCCAGCAGTGAGCCTGGGGGCTCCTACGAGCAGTACTTC. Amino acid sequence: CASSEPGGSYEQYF.

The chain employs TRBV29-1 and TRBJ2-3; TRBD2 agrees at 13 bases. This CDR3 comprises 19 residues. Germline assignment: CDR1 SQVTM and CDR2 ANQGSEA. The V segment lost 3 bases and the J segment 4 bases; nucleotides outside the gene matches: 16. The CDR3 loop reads CSVDWGRRRTSGSSDTQYF. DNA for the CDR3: TGCAGCGTTGATTGGGGCCGGAGGAGGACTAGCGGGAGTTCAGATACGCAGTATTTT.